This entry lists 22 T cell receptor beta chains sequenced from one sample in a study of T cells in Graves' hyperthyroidism and ophthalmopathy. There were TCR beta CDR3 regions amplified from RNA transcripts. The HTBI set primed first-round TCR CDR3 RT-PCR. TCRdb processed the multiplex PCR reads anew with MiXCR; each CDR3 protein has one entry. The sample lists 300,000 or so distinct CDR3 sequences, around 20% seen once, with 50% to 65% in the top ten. The sample comprised blood. These receptors were collected from a woman aged 50 to 65 with Graves' hyperthyroidism.

This clonotype was picked up a small number of times. A much larger clone sits a single nucleotide away, making a read error possible. The chain couples TRBV7-8 to TRBJ2-1; 7 nucleotides align to TRBD1. Germline V gene sequence: CDR1 SGHVS, CDR2 FQNEAQ. The CDR3 runs to 15 residues. The CDR3 DNA reads as TGTGCCGGCAGCCGACAGGGAAGCTCCTACAATGAGCAGTTCTTC. This encodes CAGSRQGSSYNEQFF.

This clonotype showed up just a few times. The chain employs TRBV4-2 and TRBJ2-4; D uncertain. The CDR3 consists of 14 residues. The ends were cut back, 0 bases at V and 9 bases at J, with 12 bases in the middle. From germline, CDR1 is LGHNA and CDR2 YNFKEQ. This CDR3 reads CASSQDRPPPIQYF. CDR3 in DNA: TGTGCCAGCAGCCAAGATAGGCCTCCCCCCATTCAGTACTTC.

This clonotype was recorded many times. The rearrangement joins TRBV7-2 to TRBJ1-2; 7 bases map to TRBD1. The CDR3 contains 14 residues. Per the germline V gene, CDR1 is SGHTA and CDR2 is FQGNSA. V dropped 7 bases and J dropped 2; count of bases not matched to a gene: 7. The DNA for the CDR3 is TGTGCCAGCACCCCGTCCAGGGGGAACTATGGCTACACCTTC. Translating gives CASTPSRGNYGYTF. Using reference TRBV7-2 and TRBJ1-2 for the parts outside the CDR3, the full variable domain is GAGVSQSPSNKVTEKGKDVELRCDPISGHTALYWYRQSLGQGLEFLIYFQGNSAPDKSGLPSDRFSAERTGGSVSTLTIQRTQQEDSAVYLCASTPSRGNYGYTFGSGTRLTVV.

This clonotype occurred a few times. The genes are TRBV5-8 and TRBJ2-1, with D possibly being TRBD2 (6 bases). Trimming pared 4 bases from V and 0 bases from J, leaving 14 bases between. The CDR3 length is 16 residues. Germline CDR1 reads SGHTS; CDR2 reads YDEGEE. The CDR3 reads CASSQWRGSSYNEQFF. The CDR3 coding sequence is TGTGCCAGCAGCCAGTGGCGGGGCAGCTCCTACAATGAGCAGTTCTTC.

CDR3 protein: CASSLSPVDKGYGYTF. DNA of the CDR3: TGTGCCAGCAGCCTCTCCCCCGTAGACAAGGGATATGGCTACACCTTC. The rearrangement links TRBV6-1 to TRBJ1-2; D is unclear. CDR1 and CDR2 (germline): MNHNS, SASEGT. The CDR3 runs 16 residues. V lost 6 bases and J 5 bases, leaving 22 bases between the germline ends.

The chain is built from TRBV18 and TRBJ2-5, with 7 bases identical to TRBD1. V gave up 2 bases and J gave up 1 base; unmatched junction bases: 13. The CDR3 sequence is 18 residues long. Germline V gives CDR1 KGHSH, CDR2 LQKENI. Here the CDR3 DNA reads TGTGCCAGCTCACCATCCGTAATTTCGACAGGGATCCAAGAGACCCAGTACTTC. Translating gives CASSPSVISTGIQETQYF.

The CDR3 nucleotides read TGCGCCAGCAGCTTGGCCACGTCCTCCACAGAGACCCAGTACTTC. Translation: CASSLATSSTETQYF. The chain links TRBV5-1 to TRBJ2-5; no clear D gene. This CDR3 is built from 15 residues. Trimming removed 0 bases at V and 4 bases at J, with 13 bases between. The germline gives CDR1 SGHRS, CDR2 YFSETQ.

This chain connects TRBV10-3 to TRBJ1-3, with D possibly being TRBD1 (6 bases). The V end was cut by 8 bases, the J end by 0 bases, with 14 bases between. Germline CDR1 is ENHRY and CDR2 is SYGVKD. The length of the CDR3 is 15 residues. CDR3 sequence (DNA): TGTGCCATCGGTAGGACAGTGAGCTCTGGAAACACCATATATTTT. Protein: CAIGRTVSSGNTIYF.

The V call is TRBV6-1, the J call TRBJ2-7, with D maybe TRBD1 (6 bases). Germline V gives CDR1 MNHNS, CDR2 SASEGT. Trimming cost V 6 bases and J 4 bases, with 10 bases left between them. The CDR3 runs 12 residues. CDR3 DNA: TGTGCCAGCAGAAGACAGGATTACGAGCAGTACTTC. Protein product: CASRRQDYEQYF.

Ten or more counts support this clonotype. The chain uses TRBV5-8 and TRBJ2-1; D is possibly TRBD1 or TRBD2 (6 bases each). Germline lookup yields CDR1 SGHTS and CDR2 YDEGEE. V shed 3 bases and J shed 7 bases, with 20 bases lying between them. The CDR3 is 16 residues long. The CDR3 reads CASSSWGARDANEQFF. CDR3 nucleotide sequence: TGTGCCAGCAGCTCCTGGGGGGCGCGGGATGCGAATGAGCAGTTCTTC. The entire variable domain, with the rest obtained from reference TRBV5-8 and TRBJ2-1, is as follows: EAGVTQSPTHLIKTRGQQATLRCSPISGHTSVYWYQQALGLGLQFLLWYDEGEERNRGNFPPRFSGRQFPNYSSELNVNALELEDSALYLCASSSWGARDANEQFFGPGTRLTVL.

V usage is TRBV4-1 and J usage is TRBJ2-7; tentative D call: TRBD2 (6 bases). V lost 1 base, J lost 2 bases, and 24 bases lay in between. Germline-derived CDR1 and CDR2 are MGHRA and YSYEKL. The CDR3 extends over 19 amino acids. The CDR3, as DNA: TGCGCCAGCAGCCAAGTAGGTGGGAGGAACCGTTTTAAACCCTACGAGCAGTACTTC. Amino acid sequence: CASSQVGGRNRFKPYEQYF.

Notes on this clonotype: The conserved phenylalanine or tryptophan normally closing the CDR3 is absent here, so this likely arose from a read error. The chain links TRBV27 to TRBJ1-4; perhaps TRBD1 as D (6 bases). CDR3 length equals 13 residues. Deletions cut 6 bases from V and 6 bases from J, with 11 bases between. From germline, CDR1 is MNHEY and CDR2 SMNVEV (reference sequence). As DNA, the CDR3 is TGTGCCAGCAGGCCCAACAGGGATGAAAAACTGTTTCTT. This codes for CASRPNRDEKLFL.

In its sample, this clonotype was seen many times. The chain has TRBV6-2 or TRBV6-3 and TRBJ2-5; 9 nucleotides align to TRBD1. CDR3 length: 11 residues. Losses at the gene ends were 4 bases for V and 12 bases for J; bases not matched to a gene: 3. Germline V gene lookup returns CDR1 MNHEY and CDR2 SVGEGT. The CDR3 region is CASSFGTGKYF. The CDR3 DNA reads as TGTGCCAGCAGTTTCGGGACAGGGAAGTACTTC.

In this sample, this clonotype turned up many times. The chain is built from TRBV20-1 and TRBJ2-5, with 13 bases lining up with TRBD2. CDR3 length equals 15 residues. V was pared by 8 bases and J by 5 bases, with 11 bases of the junction left unmatched. Germline values: CDR1 DFQATT, CDR2 SNEGSKA (reference sequence). CDR3 region: CSPRTSGSLWETQYF. The CDR3 nucleotides read TGCAGTCCCCGGACTAGCGGGAGTCTATGGGAGACCCAGTACTTC.

The CDR3 spells CASSEEAGAADTQYF. The CDR3 nucleotides are TGTGCCAGCAGTGAGGAGGCGGGGGCCGCAGATACGCAGTATTTT. This chain connects TRBV2 to TRBJ2-3; possibly TRBD2 for D (7 bases). The V end lost 3 bases, the J end lost 4 bases, and 14 bases lay between the germline ends. Germline CDR1 and CDR2: SNHLY and FYNNEI. The CDR3 has 15 amino acids.

The chain is built from TRBV20-1 and TRBJ1-2, with 12 bases matching TRBD1. The CDR3 is made up of 16 amino acids. V trimming: 3 bases; J trimming: 6 bases; junction bases outside the gene matches: 11. CDR1 is DFQATT, CDR2 SNEGSKA, per germline (reference sequence). The chain's CDR3 is CSASGGQGAQKDGYTF. The CDR3 bases are TGCAGTGCTAGTGGGGGACAGGGGGCGCAAAAAGATGGCTACACCTTC.

This clonotype was counted many times. The gene calls are TRBV6-1 and TRBJ1-6; 9 bases are shared with TRBD1. V gave up 6 bases and J gave up 7 bases; unmatched junction bases: 10. Germline CDR1 is MNHNS and CDR2 is SASEGT. The CDR3 contains 16 residues. The CDR3 DNA reads TGTGCCAGCAGGAAGGATCGGGACAGGGCAAATTCACCCCTCCACTTT. It translates to CASRKDRDRANSPLHF.

This clonotype came up once. A read error is possible here, since a much larger clone lies one base away. The chain uses TRBV6-2 or TRBV6-3 and TRBJ1-2, with D maybe TRBD1 (5 bases). V shed 11 bases and J shed 4 bases, with 14 bases lying between them. The germline V gene has CDR1 MNHEY and CDR2 SVGEGT. This CDR3 is built from 12 residues. The CDR3 is CAARKGSYGYTF. Written as DNA, the CDR3 is TGTGCCGCAAGGAAGGGGAGCTATGGCTACACCTTC.

This clonotype showed up just a few times. The V call is TRBV29-1, the J call TRBJ2-1; TRBD1 might be the D (5 bases). Germline V gene data show CDR1 as SQVTM and CDR2 as ANQGSEA. With 1 base removed from V and 4 bases from J, the gap between germline ends came to 14 bases. This CDR3 is 15 amino acids long. CDR3 DNA: TGCAGCGTTGAAGGGACACCACCCAAGTACAATGAGCAGTTCTTC. Translated, it gives CSVEGTPPKYNEQFF.

About this clonotype: It may be a read error: a sequence one base away is much more abundant. J is TRBJ1-1 and V is TRBV12-3 or TRBV12-4, with TRBD1 as a possible D gene (6 bases). The CDR3 has 15 amino acids. CDR3 sequence reads: CASSPPGHANTEASF. The CDR3 nucleotides are TGTGCCAGCAGTCCCCCGGGACACGCGAACACTGAAGCTTCCTTT.

Ten or more counts support this clonotype. The V gene is TRBV20-1, the J gene TRBJ2-1; possible D gene TRBD2, 6 bases. The CDR3 has 12 residues. CDR1 is DFQATT and CDR2 is SNEGSKA in the germline V gene (reference sequence). Trimming left V 6 bases short and J 7 bases short, with 13 bases between. The CDR3 DNA reads as TGCAGTGCCCCTCGTGGGGGGAATGAGCAGTTCTTC. Protein product: CSAPRGGNEQFF.

This clonotype came up many times. The rearrangement uses TRBV6-1 and TRBJ1-2, with TRBD1 as a possible D gene (5 bases). The germline CDR1 and CDR2 sequences are MNHNS and SASEGT. The CDR3 spans 12 residues. The ends were cut back, 5 bases at V and 8 bases at J, with 12 bases in the middle. The CDR3 DNA sequence: TGTGCCAGCAGTCAAGGGACTCGAGGCTACACCTTC. It codes for CASSQGTRGYTF.